This entry concerns a single T cell receptor beta chain. Its antigen is undetermined. From germline, CDR1 is SGHDT and CDR2 YYEEEE. V lost 0 bases, J lost 3 bases, and 3 bases stayed unmatched. CDR3 size: 15 residues. This entry comes from a study of T cell responses to AZD1222 COVID-19 vaccine. Study-wide results and caveats: Spike was spanned by vaccine-associated CD4 TCRs, which were dominant at 160-218 and 743-854. Donors were chiefly white British, with a greater number of females, and clonal diversity was perhaps underestimated.

Data came from immunoSEQ multiplex PCR; TCRdb stores just in-frame clones and leaves some out. The sample has about 150,000 clones; around 93% are singletons. The sequencing used peripheral blood, collected on day 0 of AZD1222 vaccination. The receptor's source is an adult in good health. The chain recombines TRBV5-6 with TRBJ2-7, with 10 nucleotides matching TRBD2. The CDR3 reads CASSLVASGSYEQYF. As DNA, the CDR3 is TGTGCCAGCAGCTTGGTTGCTAGCGGGAGCTACGAGCAGTACTTC.